This passage covers 32 T cell receptor beta chains from one sample sequenced in a study of T cells after yellow fever vaccination. One entry per CDR3 protein, called by TCRdb with MiXCR from the 5' RACE reads. The table shows a few hundred thousand distinct CDR3 sequences, with approximately 3.8% occurring only once. Specimen: PBMCs, collected 15 days after the yellow fever booster vaccination. Receptors were obtained from a man aged 18 to 30 who received the YFV17D yellow fever vaccine.

This clonotype was observed many times. This chain links TRBV6-5 with TRBJ1-5; D is perhaps TRBD1 (5 bases). In germline, CDR1 is MNHEY, CDR2 SVGAGI. Trimming removed 5 bases at V and 2 bases at J, with 16 bases between. This CDR3 region has 16 residues. CDR3 sequence reads: CASSPLSGGGNQPQHF. The CDR3, as DNA: TGTGCCAGCAGTCCCCTGAGCGGGGGTGGCAATCAGCCCCAGCATTTT.

This clonotype appeared many times. The chain carries TRBV15 and TRBJ1-4; unclear D gene. This CDR3 is built from 15 residues. Germline lookup yields CDR1 LNHNV and CDR2 YYDKDF (reference sequence). V was trimmed by 4 bases and J by 7 bases, leaving 16 bases between them. The CDR3: CATSTIRTRGEKLFF. The CDR3 coding sequence is TGTGCCACCAGCACAATTAGGACCCGGGGTGAAAAACTGTTTTTT.

This clonotype was detected ten times or more. The J gene is TRBJ2-3, the V gene TRBV10-3, with 7 bases identical to TRBD2. The CDR3 loop spans 15 amino acids. V shed 4 bases, J shed 1 base, and the junction held 5 bases outside the gene matches. Germline CDR1 reads ENHRY; CDR2 reads SYGVKD. The CDR3 reads CAISVGGSGTDTQYF. DNA for the CDR3: TGTGCCATCAGTGTCGGGGGGTCTGGCACAGATACGCAGTATTTT.

This clonotype was counted at least ten times. The chain links TRBV5-1 to TRBJ1-4, with no clear D. Deletions cut 0 bases from V and 8 bases from J, with 14 bases between. The CDR3 is 15 residues long. Germline V gene data show CDR1 as SGHRS and CDR2 as YFSETQ. CDR3 nucleotide sequence: TGCGCCAGCAGCTTGGCCAGCCAGGAGGGAGAAAAACTGTTTTTT. Protein: CASSLASQEGEKLFF.

This clonotype has ten or more counts. The chain uses TRBV7-9 and TRBJ1-2; 7 bases match TRBD1. The CDR3 contains 16 residues. The V segment lost 7 bases and the J segment 4 bases; nucleotides outside the gene matches: 15. The germline V gene encodes CDR1 SEHNR and CDR2 FQNEAQ (reference sequence). CDR3 nucleotides: TGTGCCAGCACCGGGGACAGTATTTTCCTTGTCTATGGCTACACCTTC. This translates into CASTGDSIFLVYGYTF.

This clonotype was seen at least ten times. The chain couples TRBV6-5 to TRBJ2-2; maybe TRBD1 (6 bases). Germline CDR1 reads MNHEY; CDR2 reads SVGAGI. The CDR3 sequence is 14 residues long. Trimming took 6 bases from V and 2 from J, leaving 10 bases between them. CDR3 protein: CASSRRGNTGELFF. In DNA, the CDR3 is TGTGCCAGCAGCCGCAGGGGAAACACCGGGGAGCTGTTTTTT.

The table lists this clonotype with many counts. The V and J genes are TRBV18 and TRBJ2-6; no definite D call. V was pared by 0 bases and J by 0 bases, with 6 bases between. This CDR3 is built from 16 residues. Germline assignment: CDR1 KGHSH and CDR2 LQKENI. In nucleotides, the CDR3 is TGTGCCAGCTCACCACCGAGGAGCTCTGGGGCCAACGTCCTGACTTTC. Protein sequence: CASSPPRSSGANVLTF.

The gene calls are TRBV6-5 and TRBJ1-1, with 7 nucleotides matching TRBD1. The trim removed 1 base at V and 4 bases at J, leaving 9 bases unmatched. Germline-derived CDR1 and CDR2 are MNHEY and SVGAGI. The CDR3 sequence is 16 residues long. The CDR3: CASSYYSQGLGTEAFF. The CDR3 nucleotides read TGTGCCAGCAGTTACTACTCACAGGGGCTTGGCACTGAAGCTTTCTTT.

This clonotype was observed at least ten times. The chain uses TRBV5-6 and TRBJ2-7; 12 nucleotides match TRBD1. The germline V gene has CDR1 SGHDT and CDR2 YYEEEE. J gave up 6 bases and V 2 bases, and 6 bases lay outside the gene matches. This CDR3 spans 15 amino acids. The CDR3 DNA is TGTGCCAGCAGCTTACTGGGACAGGGGGCCGGCGAGCAGTACTTC. Amino acids: CASSLLGQGAGEQYF.

This clonotype was seen many times. J is TRBJ2-5 and V is TRBV6-5, with D possibly called TRBD1 or TRBD2 (6 bases each). The CDR3 length is 15 residues. The V gene lost 8 bases and the J gene lost 5 bases, with 21 bases spanning the gap. Germline CDR1 and CDR2: MNHEY and SVGAGI. Here the CDR3 reads CASWDLGGSGETQYF. DNA for the CDR3: TGTGCCAGCTGGGACTTAGGGGGAAGCGGTGAGACCCAGTACTTC.

At least ten counts were recorded for this clonotype. This chain joins TRBV6-2 or TRBV6-3 and TRBJ1-1; no firm D call. Germline CDR1 MNHEY, CDR2 SVGEGT. CDR3 length equals 15 residues. The ends were cut back, 4 bases at V and 0 bases at J, with 12 bases in the middle. The DNA of the CDR3 is TGTGCCAGCAGTTCAAGGACGTCCATGAACACTGAAGCTTTCTTT. This translates into CASSSRTSMNTEAFF.

In its sample, this clonotype was seen many times. This chain links TRBV12-3 or TRBV12-4 with TRBJ1-3; maybe TRBD1 (5 bases). Between the trimmed V and J ends, which lost 7 bases and 4 bases, there was a span of 14 bases. CDR3 size: 14 residues. The CDR3 DNA reads as TGTGCCAGCACCTCCGGGAGGGGAGGAAACACCATATATTTT. As protein: CASTSGRGGNTIYF.

This clonotype was observed at least ten times. Here the CDR3 DNA reads TGTGCCAGCAGTTACTCGAGCCGTGGAGCCAAAAACATTCAGTACTTC. It specifies CASSYSSRGAKNIQYF. The chain carries TRBV6-5 and TRBJ2-4; D ambiguous. This CDR3 has 16 amino acids. Germline lookup yields CDR1 MNHEY and CDR2 SVGAGI. With 0 bases removed from V and 0 bases from J, the gap between germline ends came to 9 bases.

This chain connects TRBV6-6 to TRBJ1-6; D is unresolved. The germline V gene encodes CDR1 MNHNY and CDR2 SVGAGI (reference sequence). The CDR3 loop spans 15 amino acids. The ends were cut back, 5 bases at V and 6 bases at J, with 14 bases in the middle. The CDR3 DNA sequence: TGTGCCAGCAGTACCTCGTGGAGTTCTAATTCACCCCTCCACTTT. Its translation: CASSTSWSSNSPLHF.

This clonotype has ten or more counts. The chain links TRBV6-6 to TRBJ2-7; D unclear. Per germline, CDR1 MNHNY and CDR2 SVGAGI (reference sequence). This CDR3 contains 12 residues. Trimming stripped 6 bases from V and 3 bases from J, with 9 bases between. The CDR3: CASSYSYYEQYF. In DNA, the CDR3 is TGTGCCAGCAGCTATAGTTACTACGAGCAGTACTTC.

This clonotype was observed many times. The chain employs TRBV12-3 or TRBV12-4 and TRBJ1-2, with D unresolved. This CDR3 spans 14 amino acids. V lost 2 bases to trimming and J lost 3 bases, with 10 bases between them. The CDR3 sequence is CASSLKGADYGYTF. CDR3 sequence (DNA): TGTGCCAGCAGTTTAAAAGGCGCCGACTATGGCTACACCTTC.

This clonotype was picked up many times. V usage is TRBV5-1 and J usage is TRBJ2-6; D is unclear. The CDR3 totals 14 residues. Germline V lookup: CDR1 SGHRS, CDR2 YFSETQ. V lost 1 base, J lost 8 bases, and 10 bases lay in between. The CDR3 DNA is TGCGCCAGCAGCTTGAAGGGTACCTCCAACGTCCTGACTTTC. Translating gives CASSLKGTSNVLTF. The full variable domain, in which reference TRBV5-1 and TRBJ2-6 provide the parts outside the CDR3, is KAGVTQTPRYLIKTRGQQVTLSCSPISGHRSVSWYQQTPGQGLQFLFEYFSETQRNKGNFPGRFSGRQFSNSRSEMNVSTLELGDSALYLCASSLKGTSNVLTFGAGSRLTVL.

This clonotype was seen ten or more times. The chain uses TRBV11-2 and TRBJ1-1, with a tentative D call TRBD1 (6 bases). The V gene's germline CDR1 is SGHAT and CDR2 FQNNGV. This CDR3 is built from 17 residues. The V end was cut by 1 base, the J end by 0 bases, with 15 bases between. The CDR3 here is CASSLGGRMGVNTEAFF. For the CDR3, the DNA is TGTGCCAGCAGCTTAGGGGGGCGAATGGGTGTGAACACTGAAGCTTTCTTT.

This clonotype has ten or more counts. The rearrangement uses TRBV12-3 or TRBV12-4 and TRBJ1-2; the match to TRBD1 covers 10 bases. V shed 2 bases, J shed 7 bases, and the junction held 10 bases outside the gene matches. This CDR3 spans 16 amino acids. CDR3: CASSLSVVGQGFGYTF. The CDR3 DNA is TGTGCCAGCAGTTTATCTGTCGTGGGACAGGGGTTTGGCTACACCTTC.

This clonotype appeared many times. The J gene is TRBJ2-3, the V gene TRBV20-1, with no clear D. The CDR3 contains 17 residues. Trimming pared 4 bases from V and 2 bases from J, leaving 22 bases between. Germline CDR1 is DFQATT and CDR2 is SNEGSKA (reference sequence). CDR3 sequence: CSAMTPPSELDTDTQYF. The CDR3 region has the DNA TGCAGTGCTATGACCCCTCCCAGCGAGCTTGACACAGATACGCAGTATTTT.

This clonotype was counted ten times or more. The chain joins TRBV2 to TRBJ2-7; TRBD2 matches at 9 bases. CDR1 is SNHLY and CDR2 is FYNNEI in the germline V gene. The CDR3 runs 14 residues. J was trimmed by 2 bases and V by 6 bases; bases with no gene match: 5. CDR3 in DNA: TGTGCCAGCAGCCCGCGGGGGGGAACCTACGAGCAGTACTTC. This sequence encodes CASSPRGGTYEQYF.

This clonotype was recorded at least ten times. The V and J genes are TRBV7-3 and TRBJ2-1; tentative D call: TRBD1 (5 bases). The CDR3 is made up of 15 amino acids. Germline V lookup: CDR1 SGHTA, CDR2 FQGTGA. V lost 5 bases and J 4 bases, leaving 15 bases between the germline ends. The CDR3 loop is CASSLDRDPYNEQFF. CDR3 sequence (DNA): TGTGCCAGCAGCCTCGACAGAGACCCATACAATGAGCAGTTCTTC. Using reference TRBV7-3 and TRBJ2-1 for the parts outside the CDR3, the full variable domain is GAGVSQTPSNKVTEKGKYVELRCDPISGHTALYWYRQSLGQGPEFLIYFQGTGAADDSGLPNDRFFAVRPEGSVSTLKIQRTERGDSAVYLCASSLDRDPYNEQFFGPGTRLTVL.

The sample holds many counts of this clonotype. The chain joins TRBV29-1 to TRBJ2-7, with 8 positions matching TRBD1. In germline, CDR1 is SQVTM, CDR2 ANQGSEA. CDR3 length: 15 amino acids. J lost 3 bases, V lost 6 bases, and 13 bases had no gene match. For the CDR3, the DNA is TGCAGCGTGGGAGACTTGACAGGGGCTAACTACGAGCAGTACTTC. It specifies CSVGDLTGANYEQYF.

Many counts were recorded for this clonotype. The chain employs TRBV7-8 and TRBJ1-1; 8 nucleotides agree with TRBD1. CDR1 and CDR2 from the germline V gene are SGHVS and FQNEAQ. The CDR3 sequence is 16 residues long. Trimming cost V 1 base and J 0 bases; bases outside gene matches: 4. The chain's CDR3 is CASSLDLDRVNTEAFF. For the CDR3, the DNA is TGTGCCAGCAGCTTAGACCTGGACAGGGTGAACACTGAAGCTTTCTTT.

In this sample, this clonotype turned up a few times. The genes are TRBV6-5 and TRBJ1-6; no reliable D call. Germline V gene sequence: CDR1 MNHEY, CDR2 SVGAGI. V shed 7 bases and J shed 0 bases, with 4 bases lying between them. CDR3 size: 13 residues. CDR3 protein: CASNPSYNSPLHF. Written as DNA, the CDR3 is TGTGCCAGCAATCCCTCCTATAATTCACCCCTCCACTTT.

Many counts were recorded for this clonotype. V and J are TRBV12-3 or TRBV12-4 and TRBJ2-2; possibly TRBD1 for D (8 bases). V shed 6 bases and J shed 7 bases, with 21 bases lying between them. The CDR3 extends over 16 amino acids. CDR3 sequence (DNA): TGTGCCAGCAGCCACCTGGGGGGGGGACAGGACGGGGAGCTGTTTTTT. Translating gives CASSHLGGGQDGELFF.

This clonotype was picked up many times. This chain uses TRBV23-1 with TRBJ2-5, with TRBD1 as a possible D gene (5 bases). TRBV23-1 is marked as an open reading frame, function uncertain. This CDR3 is built from 15 residues. The germline V and J ends were trimmed by 0 bases and 5 bases, with 13 bases remaining between them. CDR3 sequence: CASSQSCYGAETQYF. DNA for the CDR3: TGCGCCAGCAGTCAATCGTGTTATGGGGCCGAGACCCAGTACTTC.

This clonotype appeared many times. The chain combines TRBV20-1 with TRBJ2-5, with TRBD2 matching 13 bases. CDR1 DFQATT and CDR2 SNEGSKA come from the germline V gene (reference sequence). Trimming cost V 5 bases and J 4 bases; bases outside gene matches: 13. The CDR3 totals 17 residues. CDR3 nucleotide sequence: TGCAGTGCTCGCAGACTAGCGGGGGGATTGGACGGAGAGACCCAGTACTTC. This gives the protein CSARRLAGGLDGETQYF.

There are many counts of this clonotype. The chain links TRBV2 to TRBJ2-5, with TRBD1 matching 10 bases. The V and J ends lost 8 bases and 7 bases, in that order; junction bases with no gene match: 13. Germline CDR1 SNHLY, CDR2 FYNNEI. This CDR3 region has 15 residues. CDR3 nucleotides: TGTGCCAGCCATAATACCGACAGGGGGCGGGGGACCCAGTACTTC. Translated, it gives CASHNTDRGRGTQYF.

Many counts were recorded for this clonotype. The rearrangement joins TRBV7-2 to TRBJ2-1, with D hard to call. Germline V gene data show CDR1 as SGHTA and CDR2 as FQGNSA. This CDR3 is 13 amino acids long. Trimming removed 4 bases from V and 5 bases from J, with 9 bases in between. DNA for the CDR3: TGTGCCAGCAGCTCTACTGGCAACAATGAGCAGTTCTTC. Amino acids: CASSSTGNNEQFF.

In this sample, this clonotype turned up a few times. The chain links TRBV6-1 to TRBJ1-5, with D unresolved. The V end lost 2 bases, the J end lost 0 bases, and 11 bases lay between the germline ends. Germline V gene lookup returns CDR1 MNHNS and CDR2 SASEGT. This CDR3 has 16 amino acids. The CDR3 sequence: CASSELSRYSNQPQHF. The CDR3 bases are TGTGCCAGCAGTGAATTATCGAGATATAGCAATCAGCCCCAGCATTTT.

This clonotype has at least ten counts. The genes are TRBV20-1 and TRBJ1-5; no clear D. The CDR3 has 12 amino acids. CDR1 is DFQATT and CDR2 is SNEGSKA in the germline V gene (reference sequence). The CDR3 reads CSAIRLNQPQHF. The CDR3 DNA sequence: TGCAGCGCCATCAGGCTCAATCAGCCCCAGCATTTT.